A selection of T cell receptor beta chains follows, all from one sample in a study of regulatory T cells in long-lasting Graves disease. Each CDR3 protein gets one entry after TCRdb re-called the multiplex PCR reads with MiXCR. The sample contains about 610,000 distinct CDR3 sequences, roughly 15% of which appear only once. These data also featured in a second study, about T cells in Graves' hyperthyroidism and ophthalmopathy.

The material was peripheral blood mononuclear cells (PBMCs), obtained at new diagnosis, from a patient treated with antithyroid drugs. The source is a man aged 18 to 29 with Graves disease. The CDR3 runs from the conserved cysteine through the conserved F or W. D genes are given only for firm matches. For some rows the clone size is stated as once, few or many, or as a class when expanded; others skip it.

TGTGCCAGCAGTTCGGCAGGGGATAGCAATCAGCCCCAGCATTTT CASSSAGDSNQPQHF . TRBJ1-5 TRBV28 many
TGTGCCTGGAGTGTATTGTCGCGAAGGCACAATGAGCAGTTCTTC CAWSVLSRRHNEQFF . TRBJ2-1 TRBV30 many
TGTGCCAGCAGTTCCCGGGACCCCTACGAGCAGTACTTC CASSSRDPYEQYF . TRBJ2-7 TRBV6-5 many
TGTGCCAGTCGGAGATCGGGACAGCACACAGATACGCAGTATTTT CASRRSGQHTDTQYF TRBD1 TRBJ2-3 TRBV7-3 many
TGTGCCAGCAGTTTCCCCGGCCGATCCTACAATGAGCAGTTCTTC CASSFPGRSYNEQFF . TRBJ2-1 TRBV27 many
TGTGCCAGCAGCCCGGGACCCATGAACACCGGGGAGCTGTTTTTT CASSPGPMNTGELFF . TRBJ2-2 TRBV3-1 many
TGTGCCAGCAGTGTCGACAGGGCCACTAAGACTGAAGCTTTCTTT CASSVDRATKTEAFF TRBD1 TRBJ1-1 TRBV2 many
TGTGCCAGCAGTTACTACGACAGGGGCAATCAGCCCCAGCATTTT CASSYYDRGNQPQHF TRBD1 TRBJ1-5 TRBV6-9 few
TGCAGTGCTAGAGGGACAGGGGGCTATCAGCCCCAGCATTTT CSARGTGGYQPQHF TRBD1 TRBJ1-5 TRBV20-1 many
TGTGCCAGCAGTGGGACCGGGACAGGGGACTACGAGCAGTACTTC CASSGTGTGDYEQYF TRBD1 TRBJ2-7 TRBV27 many
TGTGCCAGCAAACTGCAGGGGGCGCTAAGCAATCAGCCCCAGCATTTT CASKLQGALSNQPQHF TRBD1 TRBJ1-5 TRBV12-3/TRBV12-4 .
TGTGCCAGTATCGGGGGGCTTGCAGATACGCAGTATTTT CASIGGLADTQYF . TRBJ2-3 TRBV19 .
TGTGCCAGCAGCCAAAGGGTTAGGGGGCCGAACACCGGGGAGCTGTTTTTT CASSQRVRGPNTGELFF TRBD1 TRBJ2-2 TRBV9 .
TGTGCCAGTAGTATAGAGCCCTCACTAGCCTACGAGCAGTACTTC CASSIEPSLAYEQYF . TRBJ2-7 TRBV19 .
TGTGCCACCCAATCGAGCTCCTACAATGAGCAGTTCTTC CATQSSSYNEQFF . TRBJ2-1 TRBV7-9 many
TGTGCCTGGAGTCTAGCTTTCTACGAGCAGTACTTC CAWSLAFYEQYF . TRBJ2-7 TRBV30 many
TGTGCCAGCAGGAAAGTCGAAGCCGAAGCTTTCTTT CASRKVEAEAFF . TRBJ1-1 TRBV28 many
TGCACTACTAGCGGGAAGCCCCACGAGCAGTACTTC CTTSGKPHEQYF TRBD2 TRBJ2-7 TRBV20-1 few
TGTGCCAGCAGCGCCAGCGGACAGAGCACTGAAGCTTTCTTT CASSASGQSTEAFF . TRBJ1-1 TRBV13 once
TGTGCCAGCTCACCAGACAGGCCCACTTACTCTGGAAACACCATATATTTT CASSPDRPTYSGNTIYF . TRBJ1-3 TRBV18 .
TGCGTCAGCAGGGGACTAGCGGGAGTTGATACGCAGTATTTT CVSRGLAGVDTQYF TRBD2 TRBJ2-3 TRBV11-1 few
TGTGCCAGCAGACGGACTAGCACAGATACGCAGTATTTT CASRRTSTDTQYF . TRBJ2-3 TRBV27 .
TGTGCCAGCAGTTTAAGGCAGGGGGGGAACGGGGAGCTGTTTTTT CASSLRQGGNGELFF . TRBJ2-2 TRBV12-3/TRBV12-4 many
TGCGCCAGCAGCTTTGAGACAGGGCCCTACAATGAGCAGTTCTTC CASSFETGPYNEQFF TRBD1 TRBJ2-1 TRBV5-1 many
TGTGCCAGCAGCTTAGAGGGACAGAGCTCCTACAATGAGCAGTTCTTC CASSLEGQSSYNEQFF TRBD1 TRBJ2-1 TRBV7-9 many
TGTGCCAGCGGCGCGGGGCTGTATAGCAATCAGCCCCAGCATTTT CASGAGLYSNQPQHF . TRBJ1-5 TRBV3-1 .
TGTGCCAGCAGTCCGGGACTAGCGGAATTTTTCAATGAGCAGTTCTTC CASSPGLAEFFNEQFF TRBD2 TRBJ2-1 TRBV12-3/TRBV12-4 many
TGTGCCAGCAGTTACTCGCCTTCCGGCACAGATACGCAGTATTTT CASSYSPSGTDTQYF . TRBJ2-3 TRBV6-5 .
TGTGCCAGCAGTAGGGGACAGGGTAGCAATCAGCCCCAGCATTTT CASSRGQGSNQPQHF TRBD1 TRBJ1-5 TRBV6-2/TRBV6-3 .
TGTGCCAGCAGTTCTGGGGGAGAGACGGCCGCCACGCAGACCCAGTACTTC CASSSGGETAATQTQYF . TRBJ2-5 TRBV28 .
TGTGCCACCAGCGGACCGATACGAGACGGAGAGAGAGAGACCCAGTACTTC CATSGPIRDGERETQYF . TRBJ2-5 TRBV15 .
TGTGCCAGCAACGAGCGACCCAGGGGAAGGCGCAATCAGCCCCAGCATTTT CASNERPRGRRNQPQHF . TRBJ1-5 TRBV28 .
TGTGCCAGCGGGGCCGAAGGACGAACCGCCTACGAGCAGTACTTC CASGAEGRTAYEQYF . TRBJ2-7 TRBV28 many
TGTGCCAGCAGTTCGGACAGTCTTCGCAATCAGCCCCAGCATTTT CASSSDSLRNQPQHF . TRBJ1-5 TRBV12-3/TRBV12-4 many
TGTGCCAGCAGTTCCTTAGGACAGGGGAAGACCCAGTACTTC CASSSLGQGKTQYF TRBD1 TRBJ2-5 TRBV27 many
TGCGCCAGCAGCGCGGCCGGGACAGGGAATGAAAAACTGTTTTTT CASSAAGTGNEKLFF TRBD1 TRBJ1-4 TRBV5-1 many
TGTGCCAGTAGTATCGGGGGGTTCTCCTACAATGAGCAGTTCTTC CASSIGGFSYNEQFF TRBD2 TRBJ2-1 TRBV19 few
TGTGCCATCAGTGAGTCCGCCCAAGAGACCCAGTACTTC CAISESAQETQYF . TRBJ2-5 TRBV10-3 many
TGCAGTGCTAGGAGCGACCGGGTCCTCCACTTT CSARSDRVLHF . TRBJ1-6 TRBV20-1 .
TGTGCCAGCAGCTTAGGGACAGCTTACACCGGGGAGCTGTTTTTT CASSLGTAYTGELFF . TRBJ2-2 TRBV7-9 few
TGTGCCAGCAGCTCGGAAAAAAGCTGGCCGAGGACCCAGTACTTC CASSSEKSWPRTQYF . TRBJ2-5 TRBV7-9 few
TGCAGTGCTAGAGGGAGGGTGGCAAATGAGCAGTTCTTC CSARGRVANEQFF . TRBJ2-1 TRBV20-1 .
TGTGCCAGCAGTGTTAACAGGGGCTACACCTTC CASSVNRGYTF . TRBJ1-2 TRBV6-1 many
TGTGCCAGCAGTTACCTAAGCATTAGCACAGATACGCAGTATTTT CASSYLSISTDTQYF . TRBJ2-3 TRBV28 few
TGTGCCAGAGTCATCGACTCCTACAATGAGCAGTTCTTC CARVIDSYNEQFF . TRBJ2-1 TRBV2 many
TGCGCCAGCCCCGAGAGACGGTACTTC CASPERRYF . TRBJ2-7 TRBV5-1 .
TGTGCCATCAGTGAGTCAGGGAGCGGCAGGGGCTACACCTTC CAISESGSGRGYTF . TRBJ1-2 TRBV10-3 few
TGTGCCGGCAGTTTAGTCAGGAACACTGAAGCTTTCTTT CAGSLVRNTEAFF . TRBJ1-1 TRBV12-3/TRBV12-4 .
TGTGCCAGCGGACAGGGCGTAAATCGGAACACTGAAGCTTTCTTT CASGQGVNRNTEAFF TRBD1 TRBJ1-1 TRBV10-3 .
TGTGCCAGCAGCGTAGGGGCGGGGAACACTGAAGCTTTCTTT CASSVGAGNTEAFF . TRBJ1-1 TRBV9 many
TGCAGCGTTGAAGGGCTCGCAGGGTTTGGCAAAAACATTCAGTACTTC CSVEGLAGFGKNIQYF . TRBJ2-4 TRBV29-1 many
TGTGCCAGCAGTTTATGGGGGCGACAAACCTACGAGCAGTACTTC CASSLWGRQTYEQYF . TRBJ2-7 TRBV27 .
TGTGCTAGCACCATCCTGGGGGGCTCCTACAATGAGCAGTTCTTC CASTILGGSYNEQFF . TRBJ2-1 TRBV7-7 many
TGCAGCGTTCAAGGGCAGTCAGGGGGGGAAAAACTGTTTTTT CSVQGQSGGEKLFF TRBD1 TRBJ1-4 TRBV29-1 .
TGTGCCAGCAGTCTGGACAGCAACTACGAGCAGTACTTC CASSLDSNYEQYF . TRBJ2-7 TRBV28 many